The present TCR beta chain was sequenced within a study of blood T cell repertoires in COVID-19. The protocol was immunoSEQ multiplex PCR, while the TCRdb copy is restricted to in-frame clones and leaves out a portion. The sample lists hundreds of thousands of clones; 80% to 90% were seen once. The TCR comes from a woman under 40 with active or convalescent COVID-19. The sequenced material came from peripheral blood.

The CDR3 reads CASSSAQGYSPLHF. DNA of the CDR3: TGTGCCAGCAGTTCAGCGCAGGGGTATTCACCCCTCCACTTT. The genes are TRBV6-6 and TRBJ1-6; tentatively, D is TRBD1 (6 bases). The V end lost 4 bases, the J end lost 8 bases, and 12 bases lay between the germline ends. CDR3 length: 14 amino acids. Germline V gene lookup returns CDR1 MNHNY and CDR2 SVGAGI (reference sequence).